Each of the 8 T cell receptor beta chains below was sequenced from the same sample in a study of cytomegalovirus exposure and HLA in healthy donors. Amplification used 60 Vbeta primers and 13 Jbeta primers. Generated by immunoSEQ multiplex PCR, the TCRdb table keeps only in-frame clones and is missing some. This table holds tens of thousands of clones, around 73% found once. The specimen was PBMCs. These receptors all stem from a woman in her thirties or forties in good health and CMV-seropositive.

The V call is TRBV27, the J call TRBJ2-1; 9 nucleotides line up with TRBD1. The CDR3 has 14 residues. Trimming at V came to 8 bases and at J to 8 bases, leaving 10 bases not matched to a gene. The germline V gene has CDR1 MNHEY and CDR2 SMNVEV (reference sequence). The CDR3 region is CASRTGQGLDEQFF. As DNA, the CDR3 is TGTGCCAGCCGCACGGGACAGGGATTAGATGAGCAGTTCTTC.

The chain links TRBV19 to TRBJ1-2; 10 bases agree with TRBD1. The CDR3 contains 14 residues. V gave up 5 bases and J gave up 5 bases; unmatched junction bases: 5. Looked up from germline, CDR1 is LNHDA and CDR2 is SQIVND (reference sequence). For the CDR3, the DNA is TGTGCCAGTAGTTCGACAGGGGGCCGTTATGGCTACACCTTC. This gives the protein CASSSTGGRYGYTF.

The rearrangement uses TRBV9 and TRBJ1-1, with D perhaps TRBD1 (5 bases). This CDR3 has 14 residues. V gave up 0 bases and J gave up 10 bases, with 16 bases separating them. Germline CDR1 and CDR2: SGDLS and YYNGEE. As DNA, the CDR3 is TGTGCCAGCAGCGTAGCGGGGGACGCTCAAACAGCTTTCTTT. It yields the protein CASSVAGDAQTAFF.

In this sample, this clone turned up a few times. The rearrangement uses TRBV7-9 and TRBJ1-3; D gene ambiguous. Trimming left V 4 bases short and J 11 bases short, with 9 bases between. The CDR3 totals 11 residues. Germline V lookup: CDR1 SEHNR, CDR2 FQNEAQ (reference sequence). This CDR3 reads CASSSQFSIYF. The CDR3 bases are TGTGCCAGCAGCTCCCAGTTCTCCATATATTTT.

This chain connects TRBV4-1 to TRBJ2-5, with 7 bases identical to TRBD2. The CDR3 loop spans 15 amino acids. The germline CDR1 and CDR2 sequences are MGHRA and YSYEKL. V lost 3 bases, J lost 3 bases, and 7 bases stayed unmatched. CDR3 in DNA: TGCGCCAGCAGCCAGTGGGGGGGAGAGAAAGAGACCCAGTACTTC. Protein product: CASSQWGGEKETQYF.

The J gene is TRBJ2-2, the V gene TRBV6-6, with 7 nucleotides matching TRBD2. Germline V gene data show CDR1 as MNHNY and CDR2 as SVGAGI (reference sequence). The length of the CDR3 is 16 residues. With 6 bases clipped from V and 3 bases from J, the junction kept 10 bases outside the gene matches. The CDR3 DNA sequence: TGTGCCAGCAGGCCCCCCGGGACTACCTACACCGGGGAGCTGTTTTTT. Residues: CASRPPGTTYTGELFF.

This clone was seen once. The chain links TRBV18 to TRBJ2-2; D is uncertain. Germline V gene data show CDR1 as KGHSH and CDR2 as LQKENI. The CDR3 runs to 14 residues. V lost 0 bases, J lost 7 bases, and 9 bases lay in between. CDR3 sequence (DNA): TGTGCCAGCTCACCACCCAACAGTAACGGGGAGCTGTTTTTT. Translating it yields CASSPPNSNGELFF.

The gene calls are TRBV6-1 and TRBJ2-5; D might be TRBD1 (5 bases). The DNA end favors TRBJ2-7, so the J call may be wrong. In germline, CDR1 is MNHNS, CDR2 SASEGT. This CDR3 contains 15 residues. The CDR3 sequence is CASSVETAVSYEQYF. CDR3 DNA sequence: TGTGCCAGCAGTGTCGAGACAGCCGTATCCTACGAGCAGTACTTC.